One sample yielded the 10 T cell receptor beta chains listed below, sequenced in a study of regulatory T cells in long-lasting Graves disease. Time point indicated: persistent/refractory GD, antithyroid drugs over 5 years with positive TRAb. The TCR library was made from RNA that had been extracted from PBMCs in TRIzol. Researchers made TCR beta libraries by using iRepertoire HTBI primers and running Arm-PCR on CDR3 regions. TCRdb fed the multiplex PCR reads into MiXCR, producing one record per CDR3 protein. Among a few hundred thousand distinct CDR3 sequences, roughly 24% were seen once, and the ten largest hold roughly a quarter. Sequenced material: peripheral blood mononuclear cells (PBMCs), taken when the disease was refractory, from a patient treated with antithyroid drugs. The source is a woman aged 40 to 50 with Graves disease.

This clonotype was picked up many times. The chain carries TRBV2 and TRBJ2-7; D tentatively fits TRBD1 or TRBD2 (5 bases each). The CDR3 runs 14 residues. Trimming took off 7 bases at V and 8 bases at J, with 21 bases between the two ends. Germline V lookup: CDR1 SNHLY, CDR2 FYNNEI. CDR3 DNA: TGTGCCAGCAACCCTGTTGGGGGAGTAAACAAGCAGTACTTC. As protein: CASNPVGGVNKQYF.

This clonotype was picked up many times. The J gene is TRBJ2-5, the V gene TRBV6-1; D gene unclear. V was shortened by 0 bases and J by 5 bases, with 10 bases between the two germline ends. The CDR3 sequence is 14 residues long. Per germline, CDR1 MNHNS and CDR2 SASEGT. CDR3 in amino acids: CASSEAWAWETQYF. Written as DNA, the CDR3 is TGTGCCAGCAGTGAAGCATGGGCCTGGGAGACCCAGTACTTC.

The V and J genes are TRBV7-2 and TRBJ2-3; D possibly corresponds to TRBD1 (6 bases). Per the germline V gene, CDR1 is SGHTA and CDR2 is FQGNSA. Deletions cut 0 bases from V and 5 bases from J, with 12 bases between. The CDR3 covers 15 residues. CDR3 DNA sequence: TGTGCCAGCAGCTTAGCGGGGGCGCAGGGAGATACGCAGTATTTT. As protein: CASSLAGAQGDTQYF.

The table lists this clonotype with many counts. V is TRBV28 and J is TRBJ1-5; D ambiguous. Looked up from germline, CDR1 is MDHEN and CDR2 is SYDVKM. Trimming removed 2 bases from V and 2 bases from J, with 10 bases in between. The CDR3 spans 15 residues. The CDR3 is CASSLVDGGNQPQHF. The CDR3 region has the DNA TGTGCCAGCAGTTTAGTGGACGGCGGCAATCAGCCCCAGCATTTT.

This clonotype was counted many times. The J gene is TRBJ2-5, the V gene TRBV28; a possible D gene is TRBD2 (5 bases). The V gene's germline CDR1 is MDHEN and CDR2 SYDVKM. The CDR3 covers 12 residues. With 5 bases removed from V and 5 bases from J, the gap between germline ends came to 9 bases. The CDR3 protein is CASSPRRETQYF. The CDR3 coding sequence is TGTGCCAGCAGTCCTCGGAGGGAGACCCAGTACTTC.

This chain joins TRBV9 and TRBJ2-7; TRBD1 agrees at 10 bases. The V segment lost 5 bases and the J segment 4 bases; nucleotides outside the gene matches: 27. The CDR3 has 21 amino acids. The V gene's germline CDR1 is SGDLS and CDR2 YYNGEE. CDR3 nucleotides: TGTGCCAGCAGTAACACCCAAGTGTCCGGGACAGGGGTCCCGGCTGGATACGAGCAGTACTTC. Translated, it gives CASSNTQVSGTGVPAGYEQYF.

The sample holds a few counts of this clonotype. V usage is TRBV10-3 and J usage is TRBJ1-1; possible D gene TRBD1, 5 bases. Per germline, CDR1 ENHRY and CDR2 SYGVKD. The CDR3 is made up of 14 amino acids. V lost 6 bases to trimming and J lost 4 bases, with 15 bases between them. The CDR3 is CAISLDTSSTEAFF. The CDR3 DNA reads TGTGCCATCAGCCTGGACACCTCGAGCACTGAAGCTTTCTTT.

This clonotype was seen many times. The chain recombines TRBV6-6 with TRBJ1-2, with D uncertain. V was pared by 0 bases and J by 8 bases, with 16 bases between. Germline CDR1 and CDR2: MNHNY and SVGAGI (reference sequence). The CDR3 is 15 residues long. The CDR3 here is CASSYSATAPIGYTF. The DNA for the CDR3 is TGTGCCAGCAGTTACTCGGCCACAGCCCCTATAGGCTACACCTTC.

The genes are TRBV24-1 and TRBJ2-3, with 8 nucleotides matching TRBD1. V shed 3 bases and J 4 bases; nucleotides not matched to a gene: 8. Germline-derived CDR1 and CDR2 are KGHDR and SFDVKD. There are 16 residues in the CDR3. The CDR3 is CATSDPRQGSSDTQYF. CDR3 nucleotides: TGTGCCACCAGTGATCCTCGACAGGGGTCGTCAGATACGCAGTATTTT.

This clonotype appeared many times. The rearrangement links TRBV15 to TRBJ2-5, with TRBD2 identical over 14 bases. Germline V gives CDR1 LNHNV, CDR2 YYDKDF (reference sequence). Trimming removed 1 base from V and 5 bases from J; junction bases left unmatched: 3. The CDR3 loop spans 16 amino acids. CDR3 bases: TGTGCCACCAGCAGAGGCGGACTAGCGGGAGGTGAGACCCAGTACTTC. Translation gives CATSRGGLAGGETQYF. The entire variable domain, with the rest obtained from reference TRBV15 and TRBJ2-5, is as follows: DAMVIQNPRYQVTQFGKPVTLSCSQTLNHNVMYWYQQKSSQAPKLLFHYYDKDFNNEADTPDNFQSRRPNTSFCFLDIRSPGLGDTAMYLCATSRGGLAGGETQYFGPGTRLLVL.